The next 24 T cell receptor beta chains were all read from a single sample in a study of CD8+ T cells in alopecia areata. Treatment specified: oral pan-JAK inhibitor, 5-10 mg twice daily. Extracted RNA was reverse transcribed, and the resulting cDNA served as sequencing template. The table came from immunoSEQ multiplex PCR; TCRdb's copy has only in-frame clones and leaves some out. The table shows 79,000 or so clones, with approximately 64% occurring only once. Sequenced material: CD8+ T cells sorted from blood, taken at week 24, from a patient treated with tofacitinib. All receptors come from a human donor with alopecia areata.

The V and J genes are TRBV28 and TRBJ2-7; 13 bases agree with TRBD2. The CDR3 extends over 15 amino acids. The germline V gene encodes CDR1 MDHEN and CDR2 SYDVKM. V was clipped by 5 bases and J by 6 bases; unmatched bases: 7. In DNA, the CDR3 is TGTGCCAGCAGTCCCTGGACTAGCGGGAGTGGCGAGCAGTACTTC. Amino acid sequence: CASSPWTSGSGEQYF. The full variable domain, with the rest looked up from reference TRBV28 and TRBJ2-7, is DVKVTQSSRYLVKRTGEKVFLECVQDMDHENMFWYRQDPGLGLRLIYFSYDVKMKEKGDIPEGYSVSREKKERFSLILESASTNQTSMYLCASSPWTSGSGEQYFGPGTRLTVT.

V is TRBV10-3 and J is TRBJ2-7, with D uncertain. The CDR3 totals 14 residues. Germline CDR1 and CDR2: ENHRY and SYGVKD. V lost 0 bases and J 2 bases, leaving 8 bases between the germline ends. The CDR3 DNA reads TGTGCCATCAGTGAGTCTTCCCAAACCTACGAGCAGTACTTC. As protein: CAISESSQTYEQYF.

V usage is TRBV7-9 and J usage is TRBJ2-5, with TRBD1 matching 8 bases. CDR3 size: 14 residues. V lost 7 bases to trimming and J lost 1 base; unmatched junction nucleotides: 5. Germline V gives CDR1 SEHNR, CDR2 FQNEAQ (reference sequence). DNA for the CDR3: TGTGCCAGCAACGGACAGGGATCCCAAGAGACCCAGTACTTC. Its protein product is CASNGQGSQETQYF.

The rearrangement joins TRBV6-6 to TRBJ2-7, with D perhaps matching TRBD2 (6 bases). From germline, CDR1 is MNHNY and CDR2 SVGAGI (reference sequence). The CDR3 has 13 residues. The germline V and J ends were trimmed by 7 bases and 0 bases, with 10 bases remaining between them. This CDR3 is CASTGGISYEQYF. The CDR3 DNA reads TGTGCCAGCACGGGCGGGATCTCCTACGAGCAGTACTTC.

The V call is TRBV7-2, the J call TRBJ2-1; no clear D gene. Germline CDR1 reads SGHTA; CDR2 reads FQGNSA. Trimming removed 2 bases from V and 10 bases from J, with 18 bases in between. This CDR3 contains 15 residues. CDR3 region: CASSLIRSIDGEQFF. The CDR3 coding sequence is TGTGCCAGCAGCTTAATCCGTTCTATCGACGGCGAGCAGTTCTTC.

V and J are TRBV5-6 and TRBJ2-3, with 9 positions matching TRBD1. The germline CDR1 and CDR2 sequences are SGHDT and YYEEEE. Trimming removed 3 bases from V and 2 bases from J; junction bases left unmatched: 4. CDR3 length: 15 residues. The CDR3 here is CASSSTGGLTDTQYF. Here the CDR3 DNA reads TGTGCCAGCAGCTCGACAGGGGGGCTCACAGATACGCAGTATTTT.

The chain uses TRBV7-9 and TRBJ2-5; 15 bases are shared with TRBD2. This CDR3 comprises 17 residues. J was trimmed by 5 bases and V by 5 bases; bases with no gene match: 9. CDR1 SEHNR and CDR2 FQNEAQ come from the germline V gene (reference sequence). The CDR3 spells CASSRGLAGGPRETQYF. The CDR3 DNA reads TGTGCCAGCAGCCGTGGACTAGCGGGAGGGCCGAGGGAGACCCAGTACTTC.

The CDR3 DNA reads as TGTGCCAGCAGCAAAGAAGAGACCCAGTACTTC. It yields the protein CASSKEETQYF. The V and J genes are TRBV21-1 and TRBJ2-5. TRBV21-1 is marked as a pseudogene. This CDR3 has 11 residues.

V usage is TRBV10-3 and J usage is TRBJ2-7; D remains ambiguous. Germline V gene lookup returns CDR1 ENHRY and CDR2 SYGVKD. The CDR3 consists of 15 residues. The V gene lost 5 bases and the J gene lost 1 base, with 15 bases spanning the gap. The CDR3 loop reads CAISSGVWGSYEQYF. CDR3 nucleotides: TGTGCCATCAGTTCGGGCGTCTGGGGTTCCTACGAGCAGTACTTC.

This chain connects TRBV2 to TRBJ2-6; D is undetermined. The CDR3 runs 15 residues. Germline CDR1 is SNHLY and CDR2 is FYNNEI. With 4 bases removed from V and 0 bases from J, the gap between germline ends came to 7 bases. The CDR3 DNA is TGTGCCAGCAGTGGGGAAGGCTCTGGGGCCAACGTCCTGACTTTC. Its translation is CASSGEGSGANVLTF.

The J gene is TRBJ2-6, the V gene TRBV4-1; D gene uncertain. V lost 0 bases, J lost 1 base, and 13 bases lay in between. The length of the CDR3 is 18 residues. Germline CDR1 and CDR2: MGHRA and YSYEKL. CDR3 bases: TGCGCCAGCAGCCAAGATTCGAGACGGGTTTCTGGGGCCAACGTCCTGACTTTC. It specifies CASSQDSRRVSGANVLTF.

In this sample, this clone turned up a few times. The chain has TRBV19 and TRBJ1-2, with D possibly TRBD1 on 5 matching bases. The V end was cut by 5 bases, the J end by 8 bases, with 18 bases between. Germline lookup yields CDR1 LNHDA and CDR2 SQIVND (reference sequence). CDR3 size: 14 residues. CDR3 region: CASSVQGTSLGYTF. The CDR3 bases are TGTGCCAGTAGTGTCCAGGGAACATCATTAGGCTACACCTTC.

The V and J genes are TRBV18 and TRBJ1-5, with 7 bases matching TRBD1. The germline V gene has CDR1 KGHSH and CDR2 LQKENI. V gave up 3 bases and J gave up 0 bases; unmatched junction bases: 8. There are 17 residues in the CDR3. CDR3 loop: CASSPGQIVLSNQPQHF. The CDR3, as DNA: TGTGCCAGCTCACCGGGACAGATAGTTCTTAGCAATCAGCCCCAGCATTTT.

The V and J genes are TRBV4-1 and TRBJ2-1; D remains unclear. There are 13 residues in the CDR3. Germline V gene lookup returns CDR1 MGHRA and CDR2 YSYEKL. Trimming took 4 bases from V and 10 from J, leaving 14 bases between them. The CDR3 sequence: CASSLSVISEQFF. As DNA, the CDR3 is TGCGCCAGCAGCCTCAGCGTTATTTCGGAGCAGTTCTTC.

The chain carries TRBV4-3 and TRBJ2-5, with D possibly matching TRBD2 (6 bases). Near its end, the DNA agrees better with TRBJ2-7, so the J call may be wrong. The CDR3 sequence is 15 residues long. Germline V lookup: CDR1 LGHNA, CDR2 YSLEER. CDR3 amino acids: CASSQDSRGMYEQYF. CDR3 bases: TGCGCCAGCAGCCAAGATTCTCGCGGGATGTACGAGCAGTACTTC.

This chain links TRBV7-3 with TRBJ2-3; D remains unclear. The V gene's germline CDR1 is SGHTA and CDR2 FQGTGA. The CDR3 loop spans 13 amino acids. Trimming took off 6 bases at V and 4 bases at J, with 11 bases between the two ends. CDR3 in amino acids: CASRPMGSDTQYF. CDR3 bases: TGTGCCAGCAGGCCAATGGGTTCAGATACGCAGTATTTT. Complete variable domain (other parts from reference TRBV7-3 and TRBJ2-3): GAGVSQTPSNKVTEKGKYVELRCDPISGHTALYWYRQSLGQGPEFLIYFQGTGAADDSGLPNDRFFAVRPEGSVSTLKIQRTERGDSAVYLCASRPMGSDTQYFGPGTRLTVL.

There are a few counts of this clone. Other nucleotide sequences in the sample specify the same CDR3. The V gene is TRBV27, the J gene TRBJ2-7; 7 bases map to TRBD1. The germline V gene encodes CDR1 MNHEY and CDR2 SMNVEV (reference sequence). Trimming at V came to 6 bases and at J to 2 bases, leaving 4 bases not matched to a gene. The CDR3 has 13 residues. CDR3 residues: CASSLGQTYEQYF. The DNA for the CDR3 is TGTGCCAGCAGCCTGGGACAGACCTACGAGCAGTACTTC.

The rearrangement joins TRBV30 to TRBJ2-1; D is unresolved. The V and J ends lost 8 bases and 8 bases respectively, with 19 bases between them. Germline V CDR1 and CDR2: GTSNPN, SVGIG (reference sequence). CDR3 length equals 13 residues. CDR3 protein: CAQYVPGSYEQFF. The CDR3 DNA is TGTGCCCAATATGTGCCAGGATCGTATGAGCAGTTCTTC.

This clone showed up just once. The chain is built from TRBV28 and TRBJ2-5, with 12 bases fitting TRBD1. The germline V gene has CDR1 MDHEN and CDR2 SYDVKM. Unmatched junction bases numbered 6, after V lost 6 bases and J lost 4 bases. The length of the CDR3 is 15 residues. CDR3 DNA sequence: TGTGCCAGCAGCCTAGGGGACAGGGGGCGAGAGACCCAGTACTTC. It yields the protein CASSLGDRGRETQYF. The complete variable domain, with remaining parts taken from reference TRBV28 and TRBJ2-5, reads DVKVTQSSRYLVKRTGEKVFLECVQDMDHENMFWYRQDPGLGLRLIYFSYDVKMKEKGDIPEGYSVSREKKERFSLILESASTNQTSMYLCASSLGDRGRETQYFGPGTRLLVL.

The V gene is TRBV27, the J gene TRBJ2-7; no reliable D call. CDR3 length: 14 amino acids. Germline CDR1 is MNHEY and CDR2 is SMNVEV (reference sequence). With 1 base removed from V and 3 bases from J, the gap between germline ends came to 10 bases. CDR3 DNA sequence: TGTGCCAGCAGTTTATTAGGACGAGGCTACGAGCAGTACTTC. Translation: CASSLLGRGYEQYF.

This sequence joins TRBV5-5 and TRBJ2-7; 9 nucleotides match TRBD1. CDR1 and CDR2 (germline): SGHKS, YYEKEE (reference sequence). This CDR3 spans 15 amino acids. Losses at the gene ends were 3 bases for V and 2 bases for J; bases not matched to a gene: 6. CDR3 bases: TGTGCCAGCAGCTGGACAGGGGATTTCACCTACGAGCAGTACTTC. Translating gives CASSWTGDFTYEQYF.

CDR3: CAWSVHPSGSYEQYF. Here the CDR3 DNA reads TGTGCCTGGAGTGTACACCCTTCGGGCAGCTACGAGCAGTACTTC. This sequence joins TRBV30 and TRBJ2-7; D gene unclear. This CDR3 contains 15 residues. Trimming cost V 0 bases and J 3 bases, with 15 bases left between them. Germline V gives CDR1 GTSNPN, CDR2 SVGIG (reference sequence).

This chain joins TRBV25-1 and TRBJ1-1; possibly TRBD1 for D (6 bases). CDR3 length equals 13 residues. Trimming removed 8 bases from V and 4 bases from J, with 14 bases in between. Germline V gene sequence: CDR1 MGHDK, CDR2 SYGVNS. The CDR3 reads CASSSQGFTEAFF. DNA for the CDR3: TGTGCCAGCTCCAGTCAGGGGTTCACTGAAGCTTTCTTT.

V gene TRBV5-1 combines with J gene TRBJ1-5; D unresolved. V was pared by 1 base and J by 0 bases, with 2 bases between. The V gene's germline CDR1 is SGHRS and CDR2 YFSETQ. There are 13 residues in the CDR3. CDR3 amino acids: CASSLNSNQPQHF. For the CDR3, the DNA is TGCGCCAGCAGCTTGAATAGCAATCAGCCCCAGCATTTT.